Listed below are T cell receptor beta chains from one sample, sequenced in a study of blood T cell repertoires in COVID-19. Sequencing used immunoSEQ multiplex PCR; TCRdb keeps in-frame clones, though not all of them. This table has approximately 200,000 clones, about 88% appearing once. Sequencing input: peripheral blood. The receptors here all came from a woman aged 25 to 39 with active or convalescent COVID-19. Both conserved end residues are part of each CDR3. The D gene is left open where the match is weak. The size field is filled for only some rows; it gives once, few, many or a size class.

D | J | size | V | DNA | CDR3
TRBD1 | TRBJ1-5 | - | TRBV2 | TGTGCCAGCAAGGGACAGGGAAGCTGGAATCAGCCCCAGCATTTT | CASKGQGSWNQPQHF
- | TRBJ2-1 | - | TRBV5-1 | TGCGCCAGCAGCCTCGATAGTTTCAATGAGCAGTTCTTC | CASSLDSFNEQFF
TRBD1 | TRBJ1-1 | - | TRBV3-1/TRBV3-2 | TGTGCCAGCAGCCCGTGGACAGGGTCCTACCCTTCTGAAGCTTTCTTT | CASSPWTGSYPSEAFF
- | TRBJ1-1 | few | TRBV6-5 | TGTGCCAGCAGTTACGATGGGTTCAGGGCGACCGGGGAAGCTTTCTTT | CASSYDGFRATGEAFF
TRBD1 | TRBJ2-7 | - | TRBV5-4 | TGTGCCAGCAGCCCTGGGACAGTCTACGAGCAGTACTTC | CASSPGTVYEQYF
TRBD2 | TRBJ2-3 | once | TRBV24-1 | TGTGCCACCAGCTCAGGGACTAGCTCAGATACGCAGTATTTT | CATSSGTSSDTQYF
TRBD1 | TRBJ2-5 | - | TRBV7-2 | TGTGCCAGCAGCTTAGGGGGTTTCCGACGGGACAGTGGTGGATTTACCCAGTACTTC | CASSLGGFRRDSGGFTQYF
- | TRBJ2-3 | - | TRBV7-6 | TGTGCCAGCAGCCTCGCGGCTGGGTCGGGTACAGATACGCAGTATTTT | CASSLAAGSGTDTQYF
TRBD2 | TRBJ2-7 | - | TRBV18 | TGTGCCAGCTCACCACAAGGGGGACTAGCGGGCCCCGGTAGGAAGCAGTACTTC | CASSPQGGLAGPGRKQYF
- | TRBJ2-7 | once | TRBV27 | TGTGCCAGCAGTTTACGTCTAGATGGGGAGCAGTACTTC | CASSLRLDGEQYF
- | TRBJ1-1 | few | TRBV9 | TGTGCCAGCAGCCCGCACGGGGGGGTTGGGACTGAAGCTTTCTTT | CASSPHGGVGTEAFF
- | TRBJ1-5 | - | TRBV11-2 | TGTGCCAGCAGCTTAGACAGGGATCAGCCCCAGCATTTT | CASSLDRDQPQHF
- | TRBJ2-1 | - | TRBV19 | TGTGCCAGTAGTATAACCCGGGGGTACTACAATGAGCAGTTCTTC | CASSITRGYYNEQFF
TRBD1 | TRBJ2-7 | - | TRBV7-9 | TGTGCCAGCAGCTTGGGACAGGGGTCCGACGAGCAGTACTTC | CASSLGQGSDEQYF
TRBD1 | TRBJ2-7 | - | TRBV30 | TGTGCCTGGTCCCTCGGGACAGGTAGTCACGAGCAGTACTTC | CAWSLGTGSHEQYF
- | TRBJ2-5 | - | TRBV18 | TGTGCCAGCTCTGGGGCAGCTAAAGAGACCCAGTACTTC | CASSGAAKETQYF
- | TRBJ2-3 | - | TRBV6-7 | TGTGCCAGCAGTTACACGTTCGCTTCGGTGGTAGATACGCAGTATTTT | CASSYTFASVVDTQYF
- | TRBJ2-1 | - | TRBV18 | TGTGCCAGCTCACCCCAGGGTTACAATGAGCAGTTCTTC | CASSPQGYNEQFF
- | TRBJ1-2 | - | TRBV11-2 | TGTGCCAGCAGCTTAGACGGCAGGGAAGAATATGGCTACACCTTC | CASSLDGREEYGYTF
- | TRBJ1-2 | few | TRBV15 | TGTGCCACCAGCAGAGACAGGGTGTGGTCTGGCTACACCTTC | CATSRDRVWSGYTF
TRBD1 | TRBJ2-3 | - | TRBV30 | TGTGCCTGGTCTACCGGGACAGGGCCAGATACGCAGTATTTT | CAWSTGTGPDTQYF
- | TRBJ1-1 | - | TRBV19 | TGTGCCAGTAGGGAGGGGTTGGGGAACACTGAAGCTTTCTTT | CASREGLGNTEAFF
- | TRBJ1-6 | few | TRBV13 | TGTGCCAGCAGCCGAAGGGAGGTCACCTCCTATAATTCACCCCTCCACTTT | CASSRREVTSYNSPLHF
TRBD1 | TRBJ1-5 | - | TRBV28 | TGTGCCAGCGGCCCGGACAGGGGAAGCTATCAGCCCCAGCATTTT | CASGPDRGSYQPQHF
TRBD1 | TRBJ2-3 | - | TRBV27 | TGTGCCAGCAGTTTAAACAGGGGCGCAGATACGCAGTATTTT | CASSLNRGADTQYF
- | TRBJ1-5 | - | TRBV6-6 | TGTGCCAGCAGTCCCTACAGGAGCAATCAGCCCCAGCATTTT | CASSPYRSNQPQHF
TRBD1 | TRBJ2-5 | - | TRBV18 | TGTGCCAGCTCACCTGGACAGGGGAGATCAGAGACCCAGTACTTC | CASSPGQGRSETQYF
- | TRBJ1-6 | - | TRBV11-2 | TGTGCCAGCAGCTTAGAGGGAGGGAATTTTACACCCCTCCACTTT | CASSLEGGNFTPLHF
TRBD2 | TRBJ2-7 | - | TRBV4-2 | TGTGCCAGCAGCCAAGGGACTAGCGAATACTACGAGCAGTACTTC | CASSQGTSEYYEQYF
- | TRBJ2-5 | - | TRBV7-6 | TGTGCCAGCAGCCAGCGATCTAGCAGAGAGACCCAGTACTTC | CASSQRSSRETQYF
- | TRBJ1-5 | - | TRBV3-1/TRBV3-2 | TGTGCCAGCAGCCAAGAAGGGGGCAATCAGCCCCAGCATTTT | CASSQEGGNQPQHF
- | TRBJ1-1 | - | TRBV6-1 | TGTGCCAGCAGTGAATTTTTCATGACGGGGAACACTGAAGCTTTCTTT | CASSEFFMTGNTEAFF
- | TRBJ1-2 | - | TRBV9 | TGTGCCAGCAGCCCTAGAGAGCAGGGTTCCACCTTC | CASSPREQGSTF
- | TRBJ1-2 | - | TRBV7-9 | TGTGCCAGCAGCATCGTTAGAATTAACTATGGCTACACCTTC | CASSIVRINYGYTF
- | TRBJ2-1 | - | TRBV10-1 | TGCGCCAGCAGTGAACGAGGGAACAATGAGCAGTTCTTC | CASSERGNNEQFF
TRBD1 | TRBJ2-4 | - | TRBV18 | TGTGCCAGCTCACCGGGCCGACAGGGCATTCAGTACTTC | CASSPGRQGIQYF
- | TRBJ1-4 | - | TRBV7-8 | TGTGCCAGCAGCTTTGACCGGGTCGGGGAAAAACTGTTTTTT | CASSFDRVGEKLFF
- | TRBJ2-1 | once | TRBV28 | TGTGCCAGCAGTTTCAAGACCACATTAGGGGATGAGCAGTTCTTC | CASSFKTTLGDEQFF
- | TRBJ2-7 | - | TRBV5-5 | TGTGCCAGCAGCCCACCCGGGACAAGAGCCTACGAGCAGTACTTC | CASSPPGTRAYEQYF
TRBD1 | TRBJ2-3 | - | TRBV6-2/TRBV6-3 | TGTGCCAGCAGTTACTGGACAGGGAAAGATACGCAGTATTTT | CASSYWTGKDTQYF
- | TRBJ1-1 | - | TRBV5-1 | TGCGCCAGCAGCCCCTCGGCAGGGGCCATGAACACTGAAGCTTTCTTT | CASSPSAGAMNTEAFF
TRBD1 | TRBJ1-5 | - | TRBV7-2 | TGTGCCAGCAGCTTAAACTCAGGGGGAGAAAGCAATCAGCCCCAGCATTTT | CASSLNSGGESNQPQHF
TRBD2 | TRBJ2-5 | - | TRBV19 | TGTGCCAGTAGTATAGCTGGGGGGGGAGAGACCCAGTACTTC | CASSIAGGGETQYF
- | TRBJ1-4 | - | TRBV24-1 | TGTGCCACCAGTGAGGGGCAGGGAGAAAAACTGTTTTTT | CATSEGQGEKLFF
- | TRBJ1-6 | - | TRBV27 | TGTGCCAGCAGTTTAGCCTCTGGTCCACGGGTGGATTCACCCCTCCACTTT | CASSLASGPRVDSPLHF
TRBD1 | TRBJ2-2 | - | TRBV6-4 | TGTGCCAGCAGTGACTCGGCAGGGGGCGGCGGGGAGCTGTTTTTT | CASSDSAGGGGELFF
TRBD1 | TRBJ1-1 | - | TRBV10-3 | TGTGCCATCAGTGCCCTGACAGGGGGCACTGAAGCTTTCTTT | CAISALTGGTEAFF
TRBD1 | TRBJ1-1 | - | TRBV6-1 | TGTGCCAGCAGTGAATCCCAGGGGGGCAGGGATGAAGCTTTCTTT | CASSESQGGRDEAFF
TRBD1 | TRBJ1-1 | - | TRBV10-1 | TGCGCCAGCAGTAATACTCAGGACAGGGGAACTGAAGCTTTCTTT | CASSNTQDRGTEAFF
- | TRBJ2-7 | - | TRBV18 | TGTGCCAGCTCACTTTTAGGACAGACTGCCTACGAGCAGTACTTC | CASSLLGQTAYEQYF
- | TRBJ1-2 | - | TRBV7-2 | TGTGCCAGCAGCACACAGGGAGCCGGCAGCCTTAACTATGGCTACACCTTC | CASSTQGAGSLNYGYTF
- | TRBJ2-5 | - | TRBV1 | TGCACCAGCAGCCTTCCGGACCCTACTAGCGGGACACTCCGGGGGACCCAGTACTTC | CTSSLPDPTSGTLRGTQYF